This entry features one T cell receptor beta chain sequence. These data originate in a study of blood T cell repertoires in COVID-19. The CDR3 runs 14 residues. Trimming took 6 bases from V and 7 from J, leaving 18 bases between them. Germline CDR1 and CDR2: SGHVS and FNYEAQ. The assay was immunoSEQ multiplex PCR, and TCRdb's table has in-frame clones only and misses some. Altogether roughly 180,000 clones are present, 75% to 85% being singletons, with the ten largest covering 7.5% to 8.5%. The chain carries TRBV7-6 and TRBJ1-2; possibly TRBD1 for D (5 bases). This TCR was recovered from a woman aged 60-75 years with COVID-19, enrolled during active disease. Sample: peripheral blood. The CDR3 region has the DNA TGTGCCAGCAGGGTAAAGGGGAAGGATGGTGGCTACACCTTC. This encodes CASRVKGKDGGYTF.